This T cell receptor (beta chain) came from a study of human T cells and chemical hapten exposure. Whole-study context: Affected patients, primarily female, had alopecia areata, totalis or universalis.

Time point reported: patch test 1, 2 weeks after DPC sensitization. The treatment denotes: therapeutic diphenylcyclopropenone sensitization with weekly scalp DPC. The study drew its donors from alopecia patients who were 18 to 70 years old and suitable for DPC. Using its own MiXCR run on the RACE reads, TCRdb lists one record per CDR3 protein. The sample has around 150,000 distinct CDR3 sequences; around 15% are singletons. General study results and limits: Controls formed significantly fewer large CDR3 similarity clusters than expanded TCRs did.

With 6 bases removed from V and 1 base from J, the gap between germline ends came to 10 bases. This CDR3 spans 14 amino acids. This clonotype was observed a handful of times. The antigen is unknown. The TCR originated in a woman in her thirties with alopecia areata. Some clones in this sample may be carry-over from other donors' samples. The source material was whole blood, sampled in connection with sensitization to the hapten diphenylcyclopropenone (DPC). This chain uses TRBV12-3 or TRBV12-4 with TRBJ2-1, with D perhaps matching TRBD2 (5 bases). The CDR3 DNA reads as TGTGCCAGCAGCCTACTAGAATCCTACAATGAGCAGTTCTTC. Its translation: CASSLLESYNEQFF.